This T cell receptor (beta chain) was sequenced in a study of cytomegalovirus exposure and HLA in healthy donors (dated by TCRdb to 2016 to 2017). Regarding the study in general: According to an earlier analysis of 550 to 700 of the donors, about 179 million T cells yielded 120 million or so unique TCR beta sequences and 276 Gb of sequence data. Roughly 300 gigabases of sequencing data and 80 million or so unique TCR sequences were included in an early release covering around 650 HLA-typed donors. The genetic ancestry cluster associated with self-reported Caucasian donors included around 76% of the approximately 400 genotyped donors. The study aimed to test whether signatures of past pathogen exposure could be identified by cataloging public T cell receptors. The T cell repertoires of 550 to 850 subjects were profiled by immunosequencing and related to cytomegalovirus serostatus. Besides the first cohort of about 730 subjects, a separate validation cohort made up of around 120 different subjects was used. The study combined high-throughput TCR immunosequencing, statistical association of individual TCRs with disease status, and machine learning to predict cytomegalovirus infection status. To study patterns of TCR occurrence, a later analysis re-analyzed previously published TCR beta repertoires from around 700 donors and added high-resolution HLA genotyping. Rather than drawing on any new phenotypic data, the later analysis identified candidate immune exposures from TCR beta sequences and the way those sequences occurred across donors. An earlier analysis of fewer than 750 of the donors used high-throughput TCR beta sequencing to judge whether each TCR beta V gene segment behaved as functional or pseudogenic. Donor age, sex, ethnicity and CMV serostatus were compiled together with the repertoire data. In a later genetic analysis, genome-wide SNP genotypes for about 65% of the roughly 670 donors were used, and that subset was treated as a discovery cohort. Every repertoire in the discovery cohort had been generated on one and the same sequencing platform. Both class I and class II loci were covered by HLA typing, at four-digit resolution. The number of typed donors differed by locus: about 620-640 for A, B, C, DRB1 and DQB1; approximately 530 for DQA1; over 600 for DPA1; and roughly 470 for DPB1. Roughly five DR-DQ haplotypes were handled as single units for association and clustering, since linkage in the cohort was strong. Among around 400 genotyped donors of the cohort, an average of around 250,000 unique TCR beta nucleotide sequences was sequenced per donor, of which roughly 17% were non-productive. The investigation overall reported the following: Compared with equally common non-associated chains, HLA-associated TCR beta chains in a later analysis were more clonally expanded and had lower generation probabilities. In a later genetic analysis, fewer N-insertions in productive TCRs were reported among donors in an Asian-associated ancestry cluster than the roughly 700-donor mean. A further reported finding was that TCR beta sequences accurately predicted the HLA-A and HLA-B alleles for most subjects in the first cohort. Roughly uniform sequencing depth across donors was assumed in presence/absence analyses, although this assumption may not hold. The cohort was sequenced for TCR beta chains only, and without alpha or paired-chain data the features that could be detected were limited. V-gene and J-gene trimming of TCR beta chains was associated with a missense DCLRE1C variant in a later genetic analysis, and the association was replicated in an independent cohort. A later analysis found that most CMV-associated TCR beta chains appeared HLA-restricted, with HLA associations seemingly driven largely by CMV exposure. A total of about 150 TCR beta chains were listed by the study as associated with cytomegalovirus. At a false discovery rate of 0.05, a later analysis linked 16,000 or so TCR beta sequences to specific HLA alleles. Most TCR sequences were seen in very few donors, while some public TCRs were found in many individuals. An earlier analysis of some 560 of the donors showed that most TCR beta V segments appeared in productive rearrangements either about 87% or about 30% of the time, which broadly matched IMGT annotations. A group of highly shared sequence variants was considered likely to be a technical artifact of the sequencing pipeline. In vitro tests confirmed that a few of the cytomegalovirus-associated TCR beta chains recognize cytomegalovirus antigens. According to the authors, the approach could potentially be generalized to other disease states and immunological phenotypes. The only immune exposure information available for the cohort was CMV serostatus. Correlated functional status among segregating V segments might be attributable to linkage disequilibrium, but an unknown experimental factor could not be ruled out. The classifier was reported to diagnose cytomegalovirus status with high specificity and sensitivity in both the original cohort and the validation cohort. Because HLA typing was unavailable for some donors at each locus, only the typed subset was used in association tests. Because counts were too low, about 18 rarely observed V segments, including chromosome 9 orphons, were excluded from the earlier analysis of a few hundred of the donors. A later analysis found that TCR association rates varied across HLA loci, with DRB1 alleles showing the most associated TCRs and HLA-C alleles the fewest. When HLA alleles, especially DR and DQ, strongly co-occurred, attributing TCR associations to individual alleles was difficult. Because the 87-base-pair reads could not distinguish some IMGT-functional V segments, including TRBV6-2 and TRBV6-3, those segments were excluded. According to a later analysis, parvovirus B19, influenza, CMV and Epstein-Barr virus appeared linked to several top co-occurrence clusters.

The V end loses 5 bases and the J end loses 5 bases, and a stretch of 13 bases separates them. CDR1 and CDR2 (PRHDT, FYEKMQ) derive from the germline V gene (reference sequence). Spanning cysteine to phenylalanine, the CDR3 consists of 15 amino acids. Only CDR3 DNA remains: 45 bases, in frame from the first base. Regarding this clone: Its antigen specificity is not known. No quality values exist for individual bases; no much larger clone is one base distant. Other DNA sequences in the same sample also yield this CDR3.

Preparation of the library involved the immunoSEQ multiplex PCR assay. For the multiplex PCR, a mixture combining 60 forward primers for TCR Vbeta segments and 13 reverse primers for TCR Jbeta segments was used. The CDR3 region of rearranged TCR beta genes was amplified from genomic DNA with a multiplex PCR assay. The amplified TCR beta libraries were sequenced on the Illumina HiSeq System as 87-base-pair reads. Per the source publication's procedure: A later analysis counted 65 million to 90 million unique TCR beta chains across the 550 to 800 repertoires, and around 9.9 million of these chains were shared by at least two donors. To remove PCR and sequencing errors, raw reads were error-corrected and collapsed into unique sequences using a nearest-neighbor algorithm that merged closely related sequences. V, D and J gene segments were assigned by aligning CDR3 sequences to IMGT reference sequences. For a sequence to be retained, a match of at least six nucleotides was required to both a V gene segment and a J gene segment. A rearrangement was called productive if the CDR3 had no stop codons and remained in frame with V and J, and every other rearrangement was called non-productive. CDR3 was defined by IMGT convention, running from the second conserved V-encoded cysteine to the conserved J-encoded phenylalanine. In an earlier analysis of more than 550 of the donors, sequences lacking an unambiguous match to a single V gene segment were excluded. An earlier analysis of approximately 590 of the donors classified V segments as functional when productive rearrangements were above 56.7% and as segregating when the standard deviation between donors was above 5%. A statistical classification framework was developed to diagnose cytomegalovirus status using the catalog of TCR beta chain sequences. V and J gene assignment, in a later analysis, came from comparing TCR nucleotide sequences with IMGT/GENE-DB human TR gene sequences. In a later analysis, CDR3 sequences and most-parsimonious VDJ recombination scenarios were assigned using the TCRdist pipeline. In a later analysis, every TCR beta chain was defined by the combination of its CDR3 amino acid sequence and its V-gene family, and reads without a unique V-gene family were dropped. In a later analysis, 450 to 600 highly shared, low-generation-probability nucleotide sequences were removed to address suspected cross-contamination and a sequencing artifact. A later analysis calculated a clonal expansion index for each public chain from normalized within-repertoire ranks of inferred template counts. In a later analysis, generation probabilities were computed using a VDJ recombination model fitted to out-of-frame rearrangements, and the results were checked against IGoR. Hypergeometric tests were used in a later analysis to score TCR-TCR, TCR-HLA and TCR-CMV co-occurrence, with a repertoire-size bias correction applied to the TCR pairs. False discovery rates were estimated in a later analysis by permuting HLA or CMV assignments 20 times. In a later analysis, co-occurring TCRs were grouped using DBSCAN, and TCRdist sequence similarity was added for clustering within HLA-allele-positive subsets. Repertoires with fewer than 30,000 or more than 120,000 public chains were left out of co-occurrence clustering, as were a handful of repertoires with anomalous nucleotide sharing. The table was pulled from immuneACCESS by TCRdb, which kept in-frame rearrangements only. Such tables lose some clones; where checked, under half of the loss comes from unresolved V genes, and the rest has no known cause. V and J calls and clone size are as listed in that table; D and trimming were resolved from the DNA. For this sample the table gives about 250,000 clones, of which under 80% were detected only once. Of the sample, approximately 2.1% is held by the ten largest clones.

In total, approximately 690 healthy bone marrow donors made up the cohort. At the time of sampling, all cohort members were nominally healthy, though unrecorded immune exposures were likely present. The donor was CMV seronegative and was included in the group of 352 seronegative cohort members. Each donor provided a peripheral blood sample, and peripheral blood mononuclear cells were used for TCR beta sequencing. The Qiagen DNeasy Blood Extraction Kit was used to extract genomic DNA from the blood cell samples. The rearranged segments are TRBV13 and TRBJ1-6; 5 matching bases give a weak D call of TRBD1. Source material: PBMCs. The sequence was obtained from a female donor in good health and CMV-seronegative. The sequenced DNA is TGTGCCAGCAGCCAGAGACAGCTCGATAATTCACCCCTCCACTTT. Translation gives CASSQRQLDNSPLHF.